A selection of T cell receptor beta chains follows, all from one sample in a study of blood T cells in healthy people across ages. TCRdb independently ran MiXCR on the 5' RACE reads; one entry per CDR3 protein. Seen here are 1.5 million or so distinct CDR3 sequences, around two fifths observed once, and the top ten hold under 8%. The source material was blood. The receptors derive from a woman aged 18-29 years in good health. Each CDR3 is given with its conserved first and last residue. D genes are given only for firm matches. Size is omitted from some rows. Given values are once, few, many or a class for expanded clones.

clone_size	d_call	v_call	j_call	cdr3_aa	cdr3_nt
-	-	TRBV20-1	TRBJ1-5	CSAPQSGGFNRPQHF	TGCAGTGCTCCCCAATCGGGGGGATTCAATCGGCCCCAGCATTTT
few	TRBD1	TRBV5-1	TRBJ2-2	CASSLDRGSTGELFF	TGCGCCAGCAGCTTGGACAGGGGGTCCACCGGGGAGCTGTTTTTT
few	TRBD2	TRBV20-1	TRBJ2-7	CSARGTSGIYEQYF	TGCAGTGCTAGAGGGACTAGCGGAATCTACGAGCAGTACTTC
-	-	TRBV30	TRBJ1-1	CAWSTRGSEAFF	TGTGCCTGGAGTACACGAGGGTCAGAAGCTTTCTTT
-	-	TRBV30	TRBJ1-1	CASKLPGTEAFF	TGTGCCTCAAAATTACCGGGGACTGAAGCTTTCTTT
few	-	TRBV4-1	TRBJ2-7	CASSLSAGQDYEQYF	TGCGCCAGCAGCCTTTCGGCGGGACAAGACTACGAGCAGTACTTC
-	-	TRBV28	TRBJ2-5	CASSLSGYERYF	TGTGCCAGCAGTTTATCAGGCTACGAGCGGTACTTC
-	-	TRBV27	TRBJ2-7	CASSSKISYEQYF	TGTGCCAGCAGTTCTAAGATCTCCTACGAGCAGTACTTC
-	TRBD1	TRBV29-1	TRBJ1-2	CSVDPGQGVPGYTF	TGCAGCGTTGACCCAGGCCAGGGGGTTCCAGGCTACACCTTC
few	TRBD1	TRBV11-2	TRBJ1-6	CASRYRDRNSPLHF	TGTGCCAGCAGGTACCGGGACAGAAACTCACCCCTCCACTTT
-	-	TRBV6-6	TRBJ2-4	CASSYSPTGSLKNIQYF	TGTGCCAGCAGTTACTCGCCGACAGGAAGCCTCAAAAACATTCAGTACTTC
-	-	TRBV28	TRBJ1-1	CASSLHRGRGYDHTEAFF	TGTGCCAGCAGTTTACATAGAGGGAGGGGGTACGATCACACTGAAGCTTTCTTT
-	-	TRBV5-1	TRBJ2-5	CASSLGSGTSETQYF	TGCGCCAGCAGCTTGGGCAGCGGGACATCGGAGACCCAGTACTTC
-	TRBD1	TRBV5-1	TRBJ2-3	CASSIGTGSSTDTQYF	TGCGCCAGCAGCATCGGGACAGGGTCTAGCACAGATACGCAGTATTTT
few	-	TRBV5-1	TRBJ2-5	CASSSRDSKGSNEQYF	TGCGCCAGCAGCTCAAGGGACTCCAAGGGGTCCAATGAGCAGTACTTC
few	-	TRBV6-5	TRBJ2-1	CASSYNGGNYNEQFF	TGTGCCAGCAGTTATAATGGCGGGAACTACAATGAGCAGTTCTTC
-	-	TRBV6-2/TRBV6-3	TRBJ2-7	CASIKDSDIYNEQYF	TGTGCCAGCATCAAGGACAGCGACATATACAATGAGCAGTACTTC
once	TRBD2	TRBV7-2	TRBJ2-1	CVSSSGLAGGEQFF	TGTGTCAGCAGCTCCGGACTAGCGGGAGGTGAGCAGTTCTTC
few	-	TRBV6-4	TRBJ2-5	CASSPQSGLYQETQYF	TGTGCCAGCAGTCCACAGTCCGGCTTATACCAAGAGACCCAGTACTTC
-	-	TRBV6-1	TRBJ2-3	CASSEYGSGADTQYF	TGTGCCAGCAGTGAATATGGCTCGGGGGCAGATACGCAGTATTTT
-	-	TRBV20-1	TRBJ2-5	CSTTRTIKETQYF	TGCAGTACCACTAGAACGATAAAAGAGACCCAGTACTTC
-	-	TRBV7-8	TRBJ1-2	CASSLGGQIYGYTF	TGTGCCAGCAGCTTAGGTGGTCAGATCTATGGCTACACCTTC
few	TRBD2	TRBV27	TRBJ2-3	CASGRKETSRSTDTQYF	TGTGCCAGCGGTAGGAAGGAGACTAGCAGGTCCACAGATACGCAGTATTTT
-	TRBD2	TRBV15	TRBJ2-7	CATSVSSGLAEYEQYF	TGTGCCACCAGCGTTAGCTCGGGACTAGCGGAATACGAGCAGTACTTC
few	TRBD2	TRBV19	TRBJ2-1	CASSIYSGDYNEQFF	TGTGCCAGTAGTATATATAGCGGGGATTACAATGAGCAGTTCTTC
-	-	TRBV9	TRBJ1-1	CASSVAGQMNTEAFF	TGTGCCAGCAGCGTAGCTGGGCAGATGAACACTGAAGCTTTCTTT
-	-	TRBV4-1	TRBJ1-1	CASSQDWTAQNTEAFF	TGCGCCAGCAGCCAAGATTGGACAGCACAGAACACTGAAGCTTTCTTT
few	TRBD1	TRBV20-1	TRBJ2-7	CSRSANRGAYEQYF	TGCAGCCGTTCGGCGAACAGGGGTGCCTACGAGCAGTACTTC
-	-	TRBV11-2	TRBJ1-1	CASRLGMNTEAFF	TGTGCCAGCAGGCTTGGCATGAACACTGAAGCTTTCTTT
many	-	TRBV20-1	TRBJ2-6	CSASLSGANVLTF	TGCAGTGCTAGTTTGAGCGGGGCCAACGTCCTGACTTTC
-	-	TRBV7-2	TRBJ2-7	CASSHAPEQYF	TGTGCCAGCAGTCATGCCCCCGAGCAGTACTTC
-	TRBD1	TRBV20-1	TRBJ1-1	CSARVDRGRKNTEAFF	TGCAGTGCTAGAGTGGACAGGGGGCGAAAGAACACTGAAGCTTTCTTT
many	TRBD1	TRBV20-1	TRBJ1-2	CSASPAGGNYGYTF	TGCAGTGCTAGTCCCGCAGGGGGGAACTATGGCTACACCTTC
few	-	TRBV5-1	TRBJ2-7	CASSFKGPPAFDRLSSYEQYF	TGCGCCAGCAGCTTCAAAGGACCCCCGGCCTTCGACAGGCTGAGCTCCTACGAGCAGTACTTC
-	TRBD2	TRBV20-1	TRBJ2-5	CSARLALAAQETQYF	TGCAGTGCCCGCCTAGCGCTAGCGGCCCAAGAGACCCAGTACTTC
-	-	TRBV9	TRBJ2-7	CASSVDQGISYEQYF	TGTGCCAGCAGCGTAGATCAAGGGATCTCCTACGAGCAGTACTTC
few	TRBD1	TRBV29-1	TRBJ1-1	CSVETGVVDTEAFF	TGCAGCGTTGAAACAGGGGTCGTTGACACTGAAGCTTTCTTT
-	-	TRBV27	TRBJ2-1	CASSRGGVRGYNEQFF	TGTGCCAGCAGTCGGGGCGGGGTTAGGGGTTACAATGAGCAGTTCTTC
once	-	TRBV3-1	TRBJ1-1	CASSQGEGRGRKAFF	TGTGCCAGCAGCCAAGGGGAGGGGAGGGGGAGAAAGGCTTTCTTT
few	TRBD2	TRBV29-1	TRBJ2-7	CSVAGLAGDSYEQYF	TGCAGCGTCGCCGGATTAGCGGGGGACTCCTACGAGCAGTACTTC
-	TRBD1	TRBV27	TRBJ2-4	CASAPGTGGSLAKNIQYF	TGTGCCAGCGCGCCCGGGACAGGGGGCTCTTTGGCCAAAAACATTCAGTACTTC
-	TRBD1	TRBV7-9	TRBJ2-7	CASSLGKQGPSYNEQYF	TGTGCCAGCAGCTTAGGTAAACAGGGGCCGTCCTACAATGAGCAGTACTTC
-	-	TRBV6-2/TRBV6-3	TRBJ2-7	CASRVDPAVYEQYF	TGTGCCAGCAGAGTCGACCCTGCGGTCTACGAGCAGTACTTC
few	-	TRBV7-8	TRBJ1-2	CASSNSGQGGEGYTF	TGTGCCAGCAGCAATTCTGGGCAGGGAGGGGAAGGCTACACCTTC
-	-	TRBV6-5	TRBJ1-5	CASSYGTNQPQHF	TGTGCCAGCAGTTACGGGACCAATCAGCCCCAGCATTTT
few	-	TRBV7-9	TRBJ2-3	CASSSSADTQYF	TGTGCCAGCAGCTCCTCTGCGGATACGCAGTATTTT
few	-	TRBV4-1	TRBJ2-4	CASSHDGVIAKNIQYF	TGCGCCAGCAGCCATGACGGCGTTATCGCCAAAAACATTCAGTACTTC